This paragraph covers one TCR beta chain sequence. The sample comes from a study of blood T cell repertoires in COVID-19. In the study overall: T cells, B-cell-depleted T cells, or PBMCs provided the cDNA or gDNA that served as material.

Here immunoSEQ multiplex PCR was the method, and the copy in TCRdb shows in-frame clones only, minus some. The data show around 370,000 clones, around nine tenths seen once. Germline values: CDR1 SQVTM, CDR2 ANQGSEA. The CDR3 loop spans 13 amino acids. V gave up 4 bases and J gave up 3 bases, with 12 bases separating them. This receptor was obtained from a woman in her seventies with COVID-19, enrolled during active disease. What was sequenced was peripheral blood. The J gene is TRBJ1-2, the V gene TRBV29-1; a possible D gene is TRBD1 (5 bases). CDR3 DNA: TGCAGCGTTGGGGGGGGTCTCGACTATGGCTACACCTTC. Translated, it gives CSVGGGLDYGYTF.